These T cell receptor beta chains were read from a single sample in a study of T cell repertoires in cytomegalovirus infection. TCRdb passed the reads through MiXCR, listing each CDR3 protein once. Of about 900,000 distinct CDR3 sequences listed, around 30% are singletons. These receptors have no known antigen. Source: cultured CD8+ T cells from PBMCs, taken from culture after CMV antigen stimulation. These receptors were taken from a human donor in good health (CMV status not recorded). Some clones in this sample may be carry-over from other donors' samples. CDR3s leave out the opening cysteine and the closing phenylalanine or tryptophan. The order of the fields is V gene, J gene, CDR3 protein.

V gene: TRBV10-3
J gene: TRBJ2-1
CDR3 protein: ALSGGYYNEQF

V gene: TRBV4-1
J gene: TRBJ2-5
CDR3 protein: ASSHTGLMETQY

V gene: TRBV6-1
J gene: TRBJ1-4
CDR3 protein: ASATTNEKLF

V gene: TRBV7-9
J gene: TRBJ2-3
CDR3 protein: ASSLPPWRASTDTQY

V gene: TRBV7-6
J gene: TRBJ1-1
CDR3 protein: ASSLGGGNAF

V gene: TRBV5-5
J gene: TRBJ2-1
CDR3 protein: ASSLASEGNEQF

V gene: TRBV12-3/TRBV12-4
J gene: TRBJ2-1
CDR3 protein: ASSPLEGGIHNEQF

V gene: TRBV6-5
J gene: TRBJ2-1
CDR3 protein: ASSYSVYNEQF

V gene: TRBV5-6
J gene: TRBJ2-1
CDR3 protein: ASSSLRNEQF

V gene: TRBV4-2
J gene: TRBJ2-5
CDR3 protein: ASSHRTVGQETQY

V gene: TRBV7-2
J gene: TRBJ2-1
CDR3 protein: ASSPISGGSYNEQF

V gene: TRBV7-2
J gene: TRBJ2-1
CDR3 protein: ASSLAGGHTSYNEQF

V gene: TRBV6-6
J gene: TRBJ2-3
CDR3 protein: ASSYSEDASTDTQY

V gene: TRBV7-8
J gene: TRBJ1-2
CDR3 protein: ASSLARTGSLSGYT

V gene: TRBV28
J gene: TRBJ2-5
CDR3 protein: ASRTLLAGGPETQY

V gene: TRBV18
J gene: TRBJ1-2
CDR3 protein: ASSPPDTPYYGYT

V gene: TRBV10-3
J gene: TRBJ2-1
CDR3 protein: AISEGQQAYNEQF

V gene: TRBV12-3/TRBV12-4
J gene: TRBJ1-5
CDR3 protein: ASSLARRDQPQH

V gene: TRBV7-9
J gene: TRBJ2-5
CDR3 protein: ASSLGLAGQGRETQY

V gene: TRBV7-8
J gene: TRBJ2-2
CDR3 protein: ASSSPGGADGELF

V gene: TRBV6-2/TRBV6-3
J gene: TRBJ2-3
CDR3 protein: ASSYPTSGGAPDTQY

V gene: TRBV27
J gene: TRBJ1-1
CDR3 protein: ASSLQRPCCTEAF